This T cell receptor beta chain was identified during a study of beta chain features in type 1 diabetes. Across the whole study: Patients and healthy donors were similar in age, gender and cell yields. Study conclusions and caveats: The naive, central memory and Treg TCRB repertoires showed an apparent similarity that was greater among patients than among healthy donors. Researchers report that Type 1 diabetes patients had moderately but significantly shorter TCRB CDR3s across all four CD4+ subsets.

Concerning this clone itself: The antigen remains unidentified.

Expressed TCRB transcripts were sequenced after all isolated RNA was converted to cDNA. Profiled with immunoSEQ multiplex PCR; TCRdb holds only in-frame clones, not every one. The sample holds around 710,000 clones, roughly 12% seen once. The length of the CDR3 is 15 residues. Germline V lookup: CDR1 SGHRS, CDR2 YFSETQ. With 1 base removed from V and 2 bases from J, the gap between germline ends came to 9 bases. The chain carries TRBV5-1 and TRBJ1-4; D remains unclear. The specimen was naive CD4+ T cells from blood. The receptor was derived from a man aged 30 to 39 with type 1 diabetes. The CDR3 loop reads CASSLNAGTNEKLFF. CDR3 sequence (DNA): TGCGCCAGCAGCTTGAATGCGGGGACTAATGAAAAACTGTTTTTT.